The 19 T cell receptor beta chains reported below all come from one sample, sequenced in a study of PD-L1 blockade in urothelial cancer. Only in-frame clones appear in the TCRdb table, and some are missing; sequencing was by immunoSEQ multiplex PCR. The sample contains about 81,000 clones, 89% of which appear only once. As for time point: pretreatment peripheral blood. The sequencing here drew on PBMCs, taken around atezolizumab (anti-PD-L1) treatment. The receptors originated from a woman of 80 years or more with urothelial cancer.

This chain links TRBV7-2 with TRBJ2-1, with D perhaps matching TRBD2 (5 bases). The CDR3 spans 15 residues. CDR1 is SGHTA, CDR2 FQGNSA, per germline. V was trimmed by 4 bases and J by 2 bases, leaving 12 bases between them. The CDR3 DNA sequence: TGTGCCAGCAGCTCTCCGGGATCCGCCTACAATGAGCAGTTCTTC. Protein product: CASSSPGSAYNEQFF.

This clone was counted once. The chain links TRBV27 to TRBJ2-7; weak D call: TRBD2 (8 bases). The CDR3 runs 18 residues. Trimming shortened V by 5 bases and J by 0 bases, and 23 bases separated the two germline ends. CDR1 is MNHEY, CDR2 SMNVEV, per germline (reference sequence). Here the CDR3 DNA reads TGTGCCAGCAGTCGACGGGGGGGACAGCCATGGACCTCCTACGAGCAGTACTTC. This translates into CASSRRGGQPWTSYEQYF.

This clone has a handful of counts. In DNA form, the CDR3 reads TGTGCCAGCAGGCTGGCCGTAGCCAACAATCAGCCCCAGCATTTT. This codes for CASRLAVANNQPQHF. The chain couples TRBV6-1 to TRBJ1-5, with D hard to call. From germline, CDR1 is MNHNS and CDR2 SASEGT. This CDR3 has 15 amino acids. V lost 6 bases and J 3 bases, leaving 15 bases between the germline ends.

The V and J genes are TRBV5-6 and TRBJ1-5; unclear D gene. The CDR3 has 16 amino acids. The V end was cut by 4 bases, the J end by 1 base, with 15 bases between. From germline, CDR1 is SGHDT and CDR2 YYEEEE. In DNA form, the CDR3 reads TGTGCCAGCAGCAGTGGCCGGCCGAGGAGCAATCAGCCCCAGCATTTT. This encodes CASSSGRPRSNQPQHF.

The V call is TRBV5-1, the J call TRBJ1-3; D call uncertain. V was trimmed by 3 bases and J by 5 bases, leaving 9 bases between them. Germline V gene sequence: CDR1 SGHRS, CDR2 YFSETQ. This CDR3 contains 13 residues. This CDR3 is CASSSHTRNTIYF. In nucleotides, the CDR3 is TGCGCCAGCAGCTCCCACACCCGAAACACCATATATTTT.

The chain employs TRBV29-1 and TRBJ1-1; no reliable D call. The CDR3 loop spans 12 amino acids. V lost 7 bases, J lost 4 bases, and 13 bases lay in between. The germline CDR1 and CDR2 sequences are SQVTM and ANQGSEA. This chain's CDR3 is CSASLGFTEAFF. The CDR3 region has the DNA TGCAGCGCGAGCCTCGGGTTCACTGAAGCTTTCTTT. The full variable domain, its missing parts supplied by reference TRBV29-1 and TRBJ1-1, is SAVISQKPSRDICQRGTSLTIQCQVDSQVTMMFWYRQQPGQSLTLIATANQGSEATYESGFVIDKFPISRPNLTFSTLTVSNMSPEDSSIYLCSASLGFTEAFFGQGTRLTVV.

The chain combines TRBV7-8 with TRBJ1-4; D might be TRBD1 (5 bases). Trimming took off 1 base at V and 4 bases at J, with 19 bases between the two ends. CDR3 length equals 18 residues. CDR1 and CDR2 from the germline V gene are SGHVS and FQNEAQ. The CDR3 is CASSLVSDVREGNEKLFF. CDR3 DNA: TGTGCCAGCAGCTTAGTATCAGACGTCAGGGAGGGTAATGAAAAACTGTTTTTT.

The V and J genes are TRBV28 and TRBJ2-1; D ambiguous. This CDR3 spans 17 amino acids. Germline V gene data show CDR1 as MDHEN and CDR2 as SYDVKM. Between the trimmed V and J ends, which lost 2 bases and 0 bases, there was a span of 14 bases. In nucleotides, the CDR3 is TGTGCCAGCAGTTTAAACTATGCTGTTAGCTCCTACAATGAGCAGTTCTTC. It encodes CASSLNYAVSSYNEQFF.

CDR3 loop: CASSVGGNMNTEAFF. The CDR3, as DNA: TGTGCCAGCAGTGTCGGGGGGAACATGAACACTGAAGCTTTCTTT. The chain is built from TRBV6-1 and TRBJ1-1; possible D gene TRBD1, 5 bases. The CDR3 has 15 residues. The germline V gene has CDR1 MNHNS and CDR2 SASEGT. Trimming removed 4 bases at V and 0 bases at J, with 12 bases between.

This sequence joins TRBV5-6 and TRBJ2-3; TRBD2 aligns across 8 bases. Losses at the gene ends were 2 bases for V and 3 bases for J; bases not matched to a gene: 2. The CDR3 is made up of 14 amino acids. CDR1 and CDR2 from the germline V gene are SGHDT and YYEEEE. The CDR3 bases are TGTGCCAGCAGCTTAGGCGGGAGGACAGATACGCAGTATTTT. Residues: CASSLGGRTDTQYF. Variable domain in full (rest from reference TRBV5-6 and TRBJ2-3): DAGVTQSPTHLIKTRGQQVTLRCSPKSGHDTVSWYQQALGQGPQFIFQYYEEEERQRGNFPDRFSGHQFPNYSSELNVNALLLGDSALYLCASSLGGRTDTQYFGPGTRLTVL.

The genes are TRBV10-1 and TRBJ2-7, with 9 bases matching TRBD1. The CDR3 runs to 16 residues. Trimming cost V 3 bases and J 1 base; bases outside gene matches: 7. In germline, CDR1 is WNHNN, CDR2 SYGVQD (reference sequence). The CDR3 DNA reads as TGCGCCAGCAGTGACCCACTCGGGACAGGGTCCTACGAGCAGTACTTC. It specifies CASSDPLGTGSYEQYF.

The chain is built from TRBV6-6 and TRBJ2-7, with D possibly matching TRBD2 (5 bases). Trimming left V 2 bases short and J 0 bases short, with 11 bases between. The CDR3 has 15 amino acids. CDR1 and CDR2 (germline): MNHNY, SVGAGI (reference sequence). The CDR3 reads CASSYGSGPSYEQYF. The CDR3, as DNA: TGTGCCAGCAGTTACGGCAGCGGCCCCTCCTACGAGCAGTACTTC.

The chain employs TRBV5-4 and TRBJ2-2, with D possibly being TRBD1 (5 bases). Per the germline V gene, CDR1 is SGHNT and CDR2 is YYREEE (reference sequence). V gave up 4 bases and J gave up 6 bases, with 28 bases separating them. The CDR3 runs to 19 residues. DNA for the CDR3: TGTGCCAGCAGCCTCGACAACCGGTGGGCCGACATCAGGGCCGGGGAGCTGTTTTTT. This gives the protein CASSLDNRWADIRAGELFF.

The chain carries TRBV19 and TRBJ1-5, with a tentative D call TRBD1 (6 bases). There are 15 residues in the CDR3. Germline V lookup: CDR1 LNHDA, CDR2 SQIVND (reference sequence). V lost 1 base and J 2 bases, leaving 9 bases between the germline ends. The CDR3 sequence: CASSIGGGGNQPQHF. The CDR3 DNA sequence: TGTGCCAGTAGTATAGGGGGGGGCGGCAATCAGCCCCAGCATTTT.

This chain links TRBV28 with TRBJ1-2; 8 bases match TRBD1. V was clipped by 6 bases and J by 4 bases; unmatched bases: 4. Germline V gene sequence: CDR1 MDHEN, CDR2 SYDVKM. The CDR3 is 13 amino acids. The DNA for the CDR3 is TGTGCCAGCAGCTCCGACAGGGGCTATGGCTACACCTTC. The encoded protein is CASSSDRGYGYTF.

The chain links TRBV28 to TRBJ1-2, with D possibly TRBD1 on 5 matching bases. Trimming shortened V by 6 bases and J by 7 bases, and 9 bases separated the two germline ends. Per the germline V gene, CDR1 is MDHEN and CDR2 is SYDVKM. This CDR3 comprises 11 residues. CDR3 nucleotides: TGTGCCAGCAGAGGGACTGGTGGCTACACCTTC. Translated, it gives CASRGTGGYTF.

The rearrangement links TRBV6-5 to TRBJ2-5; 11 bases agree with TRBD1. This CDR3 contains 14 residues. The germline CDR1 and CDR2 sequences are MNHEY and SVGAGI. After removal of 3 bases from V and 4 bases from J, the junction contained 1 base not matched to a gene. For the CDR3, the DNA is TGTGCCAGCAGTTATGGGACAGGGGGAGAGACCCAGTACTTC. The encoded protein is CASSYGTGGETQYF.

The chain combines TRBV27 with TRBJ2-7; D not certain. V was pared by 3 bases and J by 3 bases, with 15 bases between. The CDR3 contains 15 residues. Germline V lookup: CDR1 MNHEY, CDR2 SMNVEV (reference sequence). The CDR3 protein is CASSLRLGANYEQYF. The CDR3 DNA is TGTGCCAGCAGTTTGCGCCTAGGAGCGAACTACGAGCAGTACTTC.

A remark on this clone: At the DNA level, this CDR3 is encoded by other sequences in the same sample as well. This chain links TRBV27 with TRBJ1-2; D remains unclear. CDR1 is MNHEY and CDR2 is SMNVEV in the germline V gene (reference sequence). The CDR3 spans 13 residues. Trimming removed 0 bases at V and 5 bases at J, with 7 bases between. This chain's CDR3 is CASSLSGGYGYTF. CDR3 bases: TGTGCCAGCAGTTTATCGGGAGGGTATGGCTACACCTTC.